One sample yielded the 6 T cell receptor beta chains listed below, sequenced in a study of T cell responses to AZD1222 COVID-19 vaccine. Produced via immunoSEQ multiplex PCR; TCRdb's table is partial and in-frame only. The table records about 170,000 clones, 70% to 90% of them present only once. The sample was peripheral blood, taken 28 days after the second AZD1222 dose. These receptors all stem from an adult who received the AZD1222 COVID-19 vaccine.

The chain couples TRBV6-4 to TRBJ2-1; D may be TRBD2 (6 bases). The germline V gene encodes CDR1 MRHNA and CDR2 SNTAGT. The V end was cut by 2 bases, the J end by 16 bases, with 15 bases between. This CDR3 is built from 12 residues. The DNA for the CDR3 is TGTGCCAGCAGTGACGGGGGGACTCTGAGATTCTTC. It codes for CASSDGGTLRFF.

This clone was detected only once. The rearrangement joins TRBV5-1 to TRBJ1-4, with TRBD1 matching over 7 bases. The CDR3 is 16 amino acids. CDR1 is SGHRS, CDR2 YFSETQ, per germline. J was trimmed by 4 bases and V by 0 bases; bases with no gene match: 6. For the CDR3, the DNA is TGCGCCAGCAGCTTGGATGGGACAGCCAATAATGAAAAACTGTTTTTT. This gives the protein CASSLDGTANNEKLFF.

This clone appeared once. The CDR3 DNA sequence: TGTGCCAGTGGTTATCAGCCCCAGCATTTT. As protein: CASGYQPQHF. The V and J genes are TRBV19 and TRBJ1-5; D is unresolved. Germline V gene lookup returns CDR1 LNHDA and CDR2 SQIVND (reference sequence). The CDR3 spans 10 residues. The V gene lost 8 bases and the J gene lost 5 bases, with 4 bases spanning the gap.

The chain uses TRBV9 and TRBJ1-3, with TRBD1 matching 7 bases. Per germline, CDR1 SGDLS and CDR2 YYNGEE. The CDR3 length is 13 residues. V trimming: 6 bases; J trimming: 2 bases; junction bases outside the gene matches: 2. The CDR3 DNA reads TGTGCCAGCACGACAGGGACTGGAAACACCATATATTTT. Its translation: CASTTGTGNTIYF.

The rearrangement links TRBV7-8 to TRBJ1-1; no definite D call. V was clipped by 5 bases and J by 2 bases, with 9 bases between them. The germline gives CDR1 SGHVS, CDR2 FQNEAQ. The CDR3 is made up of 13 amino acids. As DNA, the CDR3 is TGTGCCAGCAGCCCCATCACAAACACTGAAGCTTTCTTT. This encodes CASSPITNTEAFF.

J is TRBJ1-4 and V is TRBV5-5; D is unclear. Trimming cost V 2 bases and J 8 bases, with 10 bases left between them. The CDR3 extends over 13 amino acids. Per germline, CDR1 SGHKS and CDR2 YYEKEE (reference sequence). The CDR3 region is CASSLNPREKLFF. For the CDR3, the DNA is TGTGCCAGCAGCTTAAATCCGCGGGAAAAACTGTTTTTT.